These T cell receptor beta chains were read from a single sample in a study of identical twins. Via MiXCR, TCRdb re-called the 5' RACE reads, giving one row per CDR3 protein. The sample lists hundreds of thousands of distinct CDR3 sequences; 8.6% were seen once. The same data also contributed to another study, on yellow fever vaccine responses in identical twins.

Sequencing was carried out using PBMCs. The receptors here all came from a woman aged 18-29 years in good health. The CDR3 runs from the conserved cysteine through the conserved F or W. Fields, in order: J gene, D gene, clone size, V gene, CDR3 DNA, CDR3 protein. The D gene is left open where the match is weak. Clone size is stated in some rows and not others, as once, few, many or a class when expanded.

j_gene: TRBJ1-1; d_gene: .; abundance: .; v_gene: TRBV25-1; CDR3nt: TGTGCCAGCACTAAAAAGTGGGGAGAAGCTTTCTTT; CDR3aa: CASTKKWGEAFF
j_gene: TRBJ1-1; d_gene: TRBD1; abundance: few; v_gene: TRBV7-9; CDR3nt: TGTGCCAGCAGCCCCCTCGGGCAGGGGGCTTTGACTGAAGCTTTCTTT; CDR3aa: CASSPLGQGALTEAFF
j_gene: TRBJ2-3; d_gene: .; abundance: .; v_gene: TRBV28; CDR3nt: TGTGCCAGCAGTGGGACCGGGACCAACATCAATACGCAGTATTTT; CDR3aa: CASSGTGTNINTQYF
j_gene: TRBJ1-6; d_gene: .; abundance: .; v_gene: TRBV20-1; CDR3nt: TGCAGTGCTTCCCCGACTTTCGCTGGGGGGGGCTCACCCCTCCACTTT; CDR3aa: CSASPTFAGGGSPLHF
j_gene: TRBJ2-5; d_gene: .; abundance: .; v_gene: TRBV28; CDR3nt: TGTGCCAGCAGTAACCCCAGAGGGGAGGCAGGAGAGACCCAGTACTTC; CDR3aa: CASSNPRGEAGETQYF
j_gene: TRBJ2-5; d_gene: TRBD2; abundance: .; v_gene: TRBV18; CDR3nt: TGTGCCAGCTCACCACCGCTAGCGGGAGGGCAAGAGACCCAGTACTTC; CDR3aa: CASSPPLAGGQETQYF
j_gene: TRBJ1-1; d_gene: .; abundance: many; v_gene: TRBV28; CDR3nt: TGTGCCAGCAGTTTGGCAGGGTCTGAAGCTTTCTTT; CDR3aa: CASSLAGSEAFF
j_gene: TRBJ1-1; d_gene: .; abundance: few; v_gene: TRBV4-3; CDR3nt: TGCGCCAGCAGCCGAAACAGGGAGGAAGCTTTCTTT; CDR3aa: CASSRNREEAFF
j_gene: TRBJ2-5; d_gene: .; abundance: .; v_gene: TRBV28; CDR3nt: TGTGCCAGCTCTATCCTTCAAGAGACCCAGTACTTC; CDR3aa: CASSILQETQYF
j_gene: TRBJ2-7; d_gene: .; abundance: few; v_gene: TRBV20-1; CDR3nt: TGCAGTGCTAGAGATGGGGCCCACGAGCAGTACTTC; CDR3aa: CSARDGAHEQYF
j_gene: TRBJ2-2; d_gene: .; abundance: few; v_gene: TRBV4-1; CDR3nt: TGCGCCAGCAGCCAGGCTTCTTCGCCTACGAGGGCCGGGGAGCTGTTTTTT; CDR3aa: CASSQASSPTRAGELFF
j_gene: TRBJ2-1; d_gene: .; abundance: many; v_gene: TRBV7-8; CDR3nt: TGTGCCAGCAGCTTAGAAGGCGGAGCCACATACAATGAGCAGTTCTTC; CDR3aa: CASSLEGGATYNEQFF
j_gene: TRBJ2-7; d_gene: .; abundance: .; v_gene: TRBV4-1; CDR3nt: TGCGCCAGCAGCCAAGTAGAAGGGGTTGTTCAGTACTTC; CDR3aa: CASSQVEGVVQYF
j_gene: TRBJ2-5; d_gene: .; abundance: few; v_gene: TRBV7-2; CDR3nt: TGTGCCAGCAGCCCCTTTCCCGGGACAACTGTAACCCAGTACTTC; CDR3aa: CASSPFPGTTVTQYF
j_gene: TRBJ2-7; d_gene: .; abundance: few; v_gene: TRBV7-8; CDR3nt: TGTGCCAGCAGTTTAGGGTGGGAGACCGAGCAGTACTTC; CDR3aa: CASSLGWETEQYF
j_gene: TRBJ2-3; d_gene: .; abundance: many; v_gene: TRBV11-2; CDR3nt: TGTGCCAGCAGCTTAGGGTCCGGTGGGAGAATCACAGATACGCAGTATTTT; CDR3aa: CASSLGSGGRITDTQYF
j_gene: TRBJ1-2; d_gene: .; abundance: few; v_gene: TRBV6-5; CDR3nt: TGTGCCAGCAGTTACAGGTCCACCAACTATGGCTACACCTTC; CDR3aa: CASSYRSTNYGYTF
j_gene: TRBJ2-4; d_gene: TRBD1; abundance: .; v_gene: TRBV29-1; CDR3nt: TGCAGCGTAACAGGGGTGAACATTCAGTACTTC; CDR3aa: CSVTGVNIQYF
j_gene: TRBJ2-2; d_gene: .; abundance: many; v_gene: TRBV10-3; CDR3nt: TGTGCCACCCACCTGGCCGGGGAGCTGTTTTTT; CDR3aa: CATHLAGELFF
j_gene: TRBJ2-5; d_gene: .; abundance: .; v_gene: TRBV20-1; CDR3nt: TGCAGTGCTAGGCACAGAAACCAAGAGACCCAGTACTTC; CDR3aa: CSARHRNQETQYF
j_gene: TRBJ2-7; d_gene: .; abundance: .; v_gene: TRBV21-1; CDR3nt: TGTGCCCCAGGAGAGAGCGGGAAACGATACGAGCAGTACTTC; CDR3aa: CAPGESGKRYEQYF
j_gene: TRBJ2-5; d_gene: .; abundance: .; v_gene: TRBV7-8; CDR3nt: TGTGCCAGCAGAGAGAACAGGGACACCGGGGAGACCCAGTACTTC; CDR3aa: CASRENRDTGETQYF
j_gene: TRBJ2-7; d_gene: .; abundance: many; v_gene: TRBV7-3; CDR3nt: TGTGCCAGCAGCTCACCTCCCTACGAGCAGTACTTC; CDR3aa: CASSSPPYEQYF
j_gene: TRBJ2-5; d_gene: TRBD2; abundance: many; v_gene: TRBV27; CDR3nt: TGTGCCAGCAGTTTGGCGGGAGGGCCGATGGGGACCCAGTACTTC; CDR3aa: CASSLAGGPMGTQYF
j_gene: TRBJ2-3; d_gene: .; abundance: many; v_gene: TRBV4-2; CDR3nt: TGTGCCAGCAGCCAAGACGGTAAAGTGACAGATACGCAGTATTTT; CDR3aa: CASSQDGKVTDTQYF
j_gene: TRBJ1-1; d_gene: .; abundance: .; v_gene: TRBV20-1; CDR3nt: TGCAGTGCTAGAAAAACAGGGATGGTCACTGAAGCTTTCTTT; CDR3aa: CSARKTGMVTEAFF
j_gene: TRBJ2-3; d_gene: .; abundance: few; v_gene: TRBV5-5; CDR3nt: TGTGCCAGCGGGGGAACATACACAGATACGCAGTATTTT; CDR3aa: CASGGTYTDTQYF
j_gene: TRBJ2-1; d_gene: .; abundance: .; v_gene: TRBV30; CDR3nt: TGTGCCTGGAGTGTTTTAGGGGGGAATCGTATCAATGAGCAGTTCTTC; CDR3aa: CAWSVLGGNRINEQFF
j_gene: TRBJ2-3; d_gene: .; abundance: many; v_gene: TRBV29-1; CDR3nt: TGCAGCGTTGAAGATCTGGCAGGGTTGGTCACCACAGATACGCAGTATTTT; CDR3aa: CSVEDLAGLVTTDTQYF
j_gene: TRBJ2-1; d_gene: TRBD2; abundance: few; v_gene: TRBV29-1; CDR3nt: TGCAGCGTCGGCGGGACTAGCGTGGATGAGCAGTTCTTC; CDR3aa: CSVGGTSVDEQFF
j_gene: TRBJ2-7; d_gene: TRBD2; abundance: few; v_gene: TRBV5-1; CDR3nt: TGCGCCAGCAGCTTGGCGGTCGCGGCTAGCGGGGGGTACGAGCAGTACTTC; CDR3aa: CASSLAVAASGGYEQYF
j_gene: TRBJ2-4; d_gene: TRBD1; abundance: .; v_gene: TRBV5-4; CDR3nt: TGTGCCAGCAGCTTACCGGGACAGGGGGCTCGAGGGTTAGGGAACATTCAGTACTTC; CDR3aa: CASSLPGQGARGLGNIQYF
j_gene: TRBJ2-7; d_gene: .; abundance: few; v_gene: TRBV7-2; CDR3nt: TGTGCCAGCAGCTCGATACCCTACGAGCAGTACTTC; CDR3aa: CASSSIPYEQYF
j_gene: TRBJ2-5; d_gene: TRBD2; abundance: .; v_gene: TRBV7-9; CDR3nt: TGTGCCAGCACCCAGCGGGAGCTGAAGAAGACCCAGTACTTC; CDR3aa: CASTQRELKKTQYF
j_gene: TRBJ1-1; d_gene: .; abundance: few; v_gene: TRBV12-3/TRBV12-4; CDR3nt: TGTGCCAGCAGTTTTTCCGACTGGAACACTGAAGCTTTCTTT; CDR3aa: CASSFSDWNTEAFF
j_gene: TRBJ2-5; d_gene: TRBD2; abundance: .; v_gene: TRBV5-1; CDR3nt: TGCGCCAGCAGCTACCGCGGGGGGGCGGAGGAGACCCAGTACTTC; CDR3aa: CASSYRGGAEETQYF
j_gene: TRBJ2-7; d_gene: .; abundance: few; v_gene: TRBV3-1; CDR3nt: TGTGCCAGCAGCGAGCTTGGGGGGCCCAACGAGCAGTACTTC; CDR3aa: CASSELGGPNEQYF
j_gene: TRBJ2-2; d_gene: TRBD2; abundance: .; v_gene: TRBV6-2/TRBV6-3; CDR3nt: TGTGCCAGCAGTTACTCAACGGGACTAGCAGTAACCGGGGAGCTGTTTTTT; CDR3aa: CASSYSTGLAVTGELFF
j_gene: TRBJ1-4; d_gene: .; abundance: many; v_gene: TRBV5-4; CDR3nt: TGTGCCAGCAGCTCCACTGCCGAGACGGCGGAAAAACTGTTTTTT; CDR3aa: CASSSTAETAEKLFF
j_gene: TRBJ1-2; d_gene: .; abundance: many; v_gene: TRBV20-1; CDR3nt: TGCAGTGCCCAACTACGGGACCTCAAATCCCATGGCTACACCTTC; CDR3aa: CSAQLRDLKSHGYTF
j_gene: TRBJ1-6; d_gene: .; abundance: .; v_gene: TRBV5-1; CDR3nt: TGCGCCAGCAGCTTGAACGCCTGGGACCCTAATTCACCCCTCCACTTT; CDR3aa: CASSLNAWDPNSPLHF
j_gene: TRBJ1-6; d_gene: .; abundance: .; v_gene: TRBV25-1; CDR3nt: TGTGCCAGCAGTGGGCCGGGGAACGGTTCACCCCTCCACTTT; CDR3aa: CASSGPGNGSPLHF
j_gene: TRBJ2-1; d_gene: TRBD2; abundance: .; v_gene: TRBV20-1; CDR3nt: TGCAGTGCTAGAGGTCTGCGACTAGCGGGAGGGGTCTCCTACAATGAGCAGTTCTTC; CDR3aa: CSARGLRLAGGVSYNEQFF
j_gene: TRBJ2-2; d_gene: .; abundance: .; v_gene: TRBV5-8; CDR3nt: TGTGCCAGCAGCTTGCGTCCCGGGACGGGCACCGGGGAGCTGTTTTTT; CDR3aa: CASSLRPGTGTGELFF
j_gene: TRBJ2-7; d_gene: TRBD2; abundance: .; v_gene: TRBV4-2; CDR3nt: TGTGCCAGCAGCCATGAACTAGCGGGCCTCTACGAGCAGTACTTC; CDR3aa: CASSHELAGLYEQYF
j_gene: TRBJ2-7; d_gene: .; abundance: few; v_gene: TRBV27; CDR3nt: TGTGCCAGCAGTTTCGGCAGGGGCGAGCAGTACTTC; CDR3aa: CASSFGRGEQYF
j_gene: TRBJ2-7; d_gene: .; abundance: .; v_gene: TRBV7-9; CDR3nt: TGTGCCAGCAGCTTAGGGGCAGGAGCCTACGAGCAGCACTTC; CDR3aa: CASSLGAGAYEQHF
j_gene: TRBJ1-2; d_gene: .; abundance: .; v_gene: TRBV24-1; CDR3nt: TGTGCCACCAGTGATTCCCTCTCGGGGGATGGCTACACCTTC; CDR3aa: CATSDSLSGDGYTF
j_gene: TRBJ2-7; d_gene: TRBD2; abundance: few; v_gene: TRBV27; CDR3nt: TGTGCCAGCAGCCCGGGGACTAGCGGAACCCCCTACGAGCAGTACTTC; CDR3aa: CASSPGTSGTPYEQYF
j_gene: TRBJ2-3; d_gene: TRBD2; abundance: .; v_gene: TRBV20-1; CDR3nt: TGCAGCTCGGGAACGGGACTAGCGACCACAGATACGCAGTATTTT; CDR3aa: CSSGTGLATTDTQYF
j_gene: TRBJ1-6; d_gene: .; abundance: once; v_gene: TRBV6-5; CDR3nt: TGTGCCAGCAGCCAAGGGACCGTTTTCCGCTTT; CDR3aa: CASSQGTVFRF
j_gene: TRBJ2-3; d_gene: .; abundance: few; v_gene: TRBV10-3; CDR3nt: TGTGCCATCAGTGACGGAGAGAGGGATACGCAGTATTTT; CDR3aa: CAISDGERDTQYF
j_gene: TRBJ2-7; d_gene: .; abundance: few; v_gene: TRBV2; CDR3nt: TGTGCCAGCAGTGAGGACCCACCGAGTAACGAGCAGTACTTC; CDR3aa: CASSEDPPSNEQYF
j_gene: TRBJ1-5; d_gene: TRBD1; abundance: .; v_gene: TRBV10-3; CDR3nt: TGTGCCATCAGTGAGGACAGGGACCAGCCCCAGCATTTT; CDR3aa: CAISEDRDQPQHF
j_gene: TRBJ1-2; d_gene: .; abundance: few; v_gene: TRBV3-1; CDR3nt: TGTGCCAGCAGCCCACGGGGATTTTCAAGCGGCTATGGCTACACCTTC; CDR3aa: CASSPRGFSSGYGYTF
j_gene: TRBJ2-3; d_gene: .; abundance: few; v_gene: TRBV10-1; CDR3nt: TGCGCCAGCAGTGAGGGTGGGGGAGATACGCAGTATTTT; CDR3aa: CASSEGGGDTQYF
j_gene: TRBJ1-6; d_gene: TRBD1; abundance: few; v_gene: TRBV5-1; CDR3nt: TGCGCCAGCAGCTTGGACAGGGGACCTAATTCACCCCTCCACTTT; CDR3aa: CASSLDRGPNSPLHF
j_gene: TRBJ2-5; d_gene: TRBD1; abundance: .; v_gene: TRBV6-2/TRBV6-3; CDR3nt: TGTGCCAGCAGTTACGACAGGGGGCGAGAGACCCAGTACTTC; CDR3aa: CASSYDRGRETQYF
j_gene: TRBJ1-6; d_gene: TRBD1; abundance: .; v_gene: TRBV27; CDR3nt: TGTGCCAGCAGTACCCTACAGGGGATTAATTCACCCCTCCACTTT; CDR3aa: CASSTLQGINSPLHF